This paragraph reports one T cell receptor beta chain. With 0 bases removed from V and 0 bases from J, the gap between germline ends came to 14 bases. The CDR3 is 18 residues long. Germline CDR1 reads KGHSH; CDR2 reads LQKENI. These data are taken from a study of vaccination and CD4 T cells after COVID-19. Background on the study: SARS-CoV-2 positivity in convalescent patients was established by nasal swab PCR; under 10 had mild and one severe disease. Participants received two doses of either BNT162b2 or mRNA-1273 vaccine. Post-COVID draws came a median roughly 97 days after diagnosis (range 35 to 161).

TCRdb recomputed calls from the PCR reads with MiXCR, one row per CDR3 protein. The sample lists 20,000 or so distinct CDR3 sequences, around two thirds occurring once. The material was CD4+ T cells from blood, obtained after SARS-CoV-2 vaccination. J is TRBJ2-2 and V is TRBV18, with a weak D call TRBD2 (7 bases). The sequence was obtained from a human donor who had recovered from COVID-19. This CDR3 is CASSPPTGGAPNTGELFF. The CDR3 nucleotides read TGTGCCAGCTCACCACCAACTGGGGGGGCGCCGAACACCGGGGAGCTGTTTTTT.